Listed below are T cell receptor beta chains from one sample, sequenced in a study of blood T cell repertoires in COVID-19. Assay: immunoSEQ multiplex PCR; the TCRdb copy retains only in-frame clones and omits some. The sample shows about 160,000 clones, 78% of them seen only once. Input material: peripheral blood. These receptors were collected from a woman older than 75 with acute or convalescent COVID-19. Each CDR3 is given with its conserved first and last residue. The D gene is left open where the match is weak. Expanded clones get a size class; other rows say once, few or many, or leave the size out.

abundance	v_gene	j_gene	d_gene	CDR3aa	CDR3nt
NA	TRBV19	TRBJ1-2	NA	CASSALSYGYTF	TGTGCCAGTAGTGCTCTGAGTTATGGCTACACCTTC
NA	TRBV2	TRBJ1-5	TRBD1	CASSFRTGGNQPQHF	TGTGCCAGCAGCTTCCGGACAGGGGGGAATCAGCCCCAGCATTTT
NA	TRBV6-6	TRBJ2-3	NA	CASSYPDSTDTQYF	TGTGCCAGCAGTTACCCGGACTCCACAGATACGCAGTATTTT
NA	TRBV6-2/TRBV6-3	TRBJ2-2	NA	CASRYRGNTGELFF	TGTGCCAGCAGGTACCGGGGGAACACCGGGGAGCTGTTTTTT
NA	TRBV5-6	TRBJ1-2	NA	CASSLGRVYGYTF	TGTGCCAGCAGCTTGGGACGGGTTTATGGCTACACCTTC
NA	TRBV6-6	TRBJ1-6	TRBD1	CASSTDREGYSPLHF	TGTGCCAGCAGCACGGACAGGGAGGGGTACTCACCCCTCCACTTT
NA	TRBV6-5	TRBJ2-7	TRBD1	CASSRTGLSEQYF	TGTGCCAGCAGCCGGACAGGCTTAAGCGAGCAGTACTTC
NA	TRBV7-9	TRBJ1-2	TRBD1	CAVNTPDRGVDGYTF	TGTGCCGTAAACACACCGGACAGGGGAGTTGATGGCTACACCTTC
NA	TRBV2	TRBJ1-6	NA	CASSVRTYNSPLHF	TGTGCCAGCAGTGTCAGGACCTATAATTCACCCCTCCACTTT
NA	TRBV25-1	TRBJ2-3	NA	CASSPAGGGLGDTQYF	TGTGCCAGCAGCCCAGCCGGTGGTGGCCTCGGGGATACGCAGTATTTT
few	TRBV6-5	TRBJ1-1	TRBD1	CASSYGQVRTNTEAFF	TGTGCCAGCAGTTACGGACAGGTCCGGACGAACACTGAAGCTTTCTTT
NA	TRBV6-1	TRBJ2-1	TRBD2	CASSDPRGVAGYNEQFF	TGTGCCAGCAGTGATCCCCGGGGGGTAGCGGGGTACAATGAGCAGTTCTTC
NA	TRBV11-2	TRBJ1-1	NA	CASSLDSEGLDTEAFF	TGTGCCAGCAGCTTAGATTCCGAGGGATTGGACACTGAAGCTTTCTTT
NA	TRBV12-5	TRBJ1-6	TRBD1	CASAPGQGASYNSPLHF	TGTGCTAGTGCCCCGGGACAGGGAGCCTCTTATAATTCACCCCTCCACTTT
NA	TRBV3-1/TRBV3-2	TRBJ1-1	NA	CASSPLQQPEAFF	TGTGCCAGCAGCCCATTACAGCAACCTGAAGCTTTCTTT
NA	TRBV2	TRBJ2-7	TRBD2	CASSLSGSSPYEQYF	TGTGCCAGTAGCCTTAGCGGGAGTTCTCCCTACGAGCAGTACTTC
NA	TRBV7-9	TRBJ2-6	NA	CASSLERGSFGANVLTF	TGTGCCAGCAGCTTAGAACGGGGATCCTTCGGGGCCAACGTCCTGACTTTC
NA	TRBV11-2	TRBJ2-7	TRBD2	CASSLQSGGGYEQYF	TGTGCCAGCAGCCTCCAAAGCGGGGGAGGCTACGAGCAGTACTTC
few	TRBV2	TRBJ2-7	NA	CASSAEYGRAYEQYF	TGTGCCAGCAGCGCAGAGTATGGCAGGGCCTACGAGCAGTACTTC
few	TRBV4-2	TRBJ2-5	NA	CASSQDGRRAGPPKETQYF	TGTGCCAGCAGCCAAGATGGGAGGAGGGCAGGCCCTCCGAAAGAGACCCAGTACTTC
NA	TRBV7-9	TRBJ2-1	NA	CASSFSESYNEQFF	TGTGCCAGCAGCTTCTCCGAGTCCTACAATGAGCAGTTCTTC
NA	TRBV7-7	TRBJ1-1	NA	CASSLYRNTEAFF	TGTGCTAGCAGCTTATACAGGAACACTGAAGCTTTCTTT
NA	TRBV2	TRBJ2-4	NA	CASKIADGGPKNIQYF	TGTGCCAGCAAGATAGCGGACGGGGGGCCCAAAAACATTCAGTACTTC